A single sample gave rise to the 32 T cell receptor beta chains below, sequenced in a study of somatic mutations in cytotoxic T cells in rheumatoid arthritis. Only in-frame clones appear in the TCRdb table, and some are missing; sequencing was by immunoSEQ multiplex PCR. The sample has about 16,000 clones; 78% are singletons. Sequenced material: CD8+ T cells sorted from blood. The receptors derive from an adult with rheumatoid arthritis.

The chain uses TRBV2 and TRBJ2-1; 7 bases line up with TRBD2. V shed 8 bases and J 4 bases; nucleotides not matched to a gene: 8. The CDR3 sequence is 14 residues long. The germline V gene has CDR1 SNHLY and CDR2 FYNNEI. The CDR3 sequence is CASLGGPLYNEQFF. CDR3 nucleotide sequence: TGTGCCAGCCTGGGAGGGCCCCTATACAATGAGCAGTTCTTC.

The CDR3 spells CASSLGYSSYNEQFF. The CDR3 DNA reads TGTGCCAGCAGCTTAGGTTATAGCTCCTACAATGAGCAGTTCTTC. The rearrangement joins TRBV11-2 to TRBJ2-1; D is unclear. Germline-derived CDR1 and CDR2 are SGHAT and FQNNGV. V shed 1 base and J shed 0 bases, with 7 bases lying between them. This CDR3 has 15 amino acids.

V gene TRBV7-9 combines with J gene TRBJ1-6; D ambiguous. V lost 5 bases, J lost 9 bases, and 23 bases lay in between. The CDR3 extends over 17 amino acids. Germline-derived CDR1 and CDR2 are SEHNR and FQNEAQ (reference sequence). CDR3 sequence reads: CASSPPFRAPSGSPLHF. CDR3 DNA: TGTGCCAGCAGCCCCCCGTTCCGGGCCCCCTCGGGTTCACCCCTCCACTTT.

The chain employs TRBV7-2 and TRBJ2-1; 9 nucleotides align to TRBD2. There are 16 residues in the CDR3. V was clipped by 9 bases and J by 5 bases; unmatched bases: 14. Germline CDR1 is SGHTA and CDR2 is FQGNSA. Here the CDR3 reads CARRGLSGGNHNEQFF. CDR3 bases: TGTGCCAGGAGGGGATTGAGCGGGGGGAACCACAATGAGCAGTTCTTC. The full variable domain, in which reference TRBV7-2 and TRBJ2-1 provide the parts outside the CDR3, is GAGVSQSPSNKVTEKGKDVELRCDPISGHTALYWYRQSLGQGLEFLIYFQGNSAPDKSGLPSDRFSAERTGGSVSTLTIQRTQQEDSAVYLCARRGLSGGNHNEQFFGPGTRLTVL.

The table lists this clone with a count of one. The rearrangement joins TRBV19 to TRBJ2-5; TRBD1 matches 8 bases. CDR3 size: 14 residues. The junction had 8 bases not matched to a gene; V was cut back by 6 bases and J by 5 bases. Germline CDR1 and CDR2: LNHDA and SQIVND (reference sequence). The CDR3 DNA follows: TGTGCCAGTAGACAGACAGGGGAAGGTGAGACCCAGTACTTC. Its translation: CASRQTGEGETQYF.

The chain employs TRBV6-1 and TRBJ1-2; perhaps TRBD1 as D (5 bases). V lost 2 bases and J 2 bases, leaving 15 bases between the germline ends. Germline V lookup: CDR1 MNHNS, CDR2 SASEGT. CDR3 length: 16 amino acids. CDR3 amino acids: CASSERGEGWNYGYTF. CDR3 nucleotides: TGTGCCAGCAGTGAAAGAGGAGAGGGGTGGAACTATGGCTACACCTTC.

The chain uses TRBV7-6 and TRBJ1-1; 9 bases agree with TRBD1. V dropped 1 base and J dropped 2; count of bases not matched to a gene: 8. The CDR3 extends over 17 amino acids. Looked up from germline, CDR1 is SGHVS and CDR2 is FNYEAQ. DNA for the CDR3: TGTGCCAGCAGCTTAGTCACGGGACAGGGTTATAACACTGAAGCTTTCTTT. It specifies CASSLVTGQGYNTEAFF.

CDR3 sequence reads: CASSDRGGTYNEQFF. Here the CDR3 DNA reads TGTGCCAGCAGTGACCGCGGGGGCACCTACAATGAGCAGTTCTTC. V is TRBV2 and J is TRBJ2-1, with D maybe TRBD2 (7 bases). The CDR3 extends over 15 amino acids. Trimming removed 3 bases at V and 2 bases at J, with 11 bases between. Germline V gene sequence: CDR1 SNHLY, CDR2 FYNNEI.

The chain couples TRBV5-4 to TRBJ2-5; possibly TRBD1 or TRBD2 for D (5 bases each). V was pared by 2 bases and J by 0 bases, with 8 bases between. This CDR3 is built from 14 residues. Looked up from germline, CDR1 is SGHNT and CDR2 is YYREEE (reference sequence). CDR3 protein: CASSFEGYQETQYF. The DNA for the CDR3 is TGTGCCAGCAGCTTTGAGGGGTACCAAGAGACCCAGTACTTC.

The chain employs TRBV4-1 and TRBJ1-2; a possible D gene is TRBD1 (6 bases). Trimming took off 0 bases at V and 5 bases at J, with 16 bases between the two ends. CDR3 length: 16 residues. Germline V gene sequence: CDR1 MGHRA, CDR2 YSYEKL. In nucleotides, the CDR3 is TGCGCCAGCAGCCAAGATGCCCCCACAGGGCCGTATGGCTACACCTTC. Translating it yields CASSQDAPTGPYGYTF.

V usage is TRBV18 and J usage is TRBJ2-1, with no clear D. Germline CDR1 and CDR2: KGHSH and LQKENI. This CDR3 is built from 15 residues. The germline V and J ends were trimmed by 3 bases and 0 bases, with 9 bases remaining between them. The CDR3: CASSPPLSSYNEQFF. CDR3 bases: TGTGCCAGCTCACCTCCCTTGAGCTCCTACAATGAGCAGTTCTTC.

J is TRBJ2-2 and V is TRBV27; D is ambiguous. V shed 3 bases and J shed 5 bases, with 4 bases lying between them. The CDR3 contains 12 residues. Germline-derived CDR1 and CDR2 are MNHEY and SMNVEV (reference sequence). CDR3 residues: CASSLDTGELFF. DNA of the CDR3: TGTGCCAGCAGTTTGGATACCGGGGAGCTGTTTTTT.

The chain combines TRBV29-1 with TRBJ2-7; no clear D. V gave up 3 bases and J gave up 4 bases, with 16 bases separating them. The CDR3 spans 14 residues. The germline V gene encodes CDR1 SQVTM and CDR2 ANQGSEA. This CDR3 is CSVDGPTEDYEQYF. CDR3 in DNA: TGCAGCGTTGACGGCCCAACCGAGGATTACGAGCAGTACTTC.

Of note for this clone: The junction departs from the called germline gene at one end, perhaps through a read error. The chain links TRBV7-7 to TRBJ1-4; D is possibly TRBD1 (5 bases). The CDR3 has 16 residues. Germline V gene lookup returns CDR1 SSHAT and CDR2 FNYEAQ (reference sequence). The CDR3 sequence is CASSSGEGVSNEKLFF. The CDR3 nucleotides read TGTGCTAGCAGCTCGGGGGAAGGGGTTTCTAATGAAAAACTGTTTTTT.

The chain joins TRBV5-4 to TRBJ1-5; unclear D gene. The V gene lost 0 bases and the J gene lost 3 bases, with 7 bases spanning the gap. Germline assignment: CDR1 SGHNT and CDR2 YYREEE (reference sequence). This CDR3 is 14 amino acids long. CDR3 protein: CASSLAGSNQPQHF. The CDR3 region has the DNA TGTGCCAGCAGCTTGGCGGGTTCCAATCAGCCCCAGCATTTT.

This chain uses TRBV13 with TRBJ2-5, with D hard to call. Germline V gene lookup returns CDR1 PRHDT and CDR2 FYEKMQ (reference sequence). The V end lost 5 bases, the J end lost 0 bases, and 7 bases lay between the germline ends. CDR3 length: 13 amino acids. The CDR3 region is CASSPQYQETQYF. CDR3 sequence (DNA): TGTGCCAGCAGCCCACAGTACCAAGAGACCCAGTACTTC.

This sequence joins TRBV9 and TRBJ1-3, with TRBD1 matching over 10 bases. Germline V gives CDR1 SGDLS, CDR2 YYNGEE. The ends lost 4 bases at V and 4 bases at J; junction bases unmatched: 8. The CDR3 has 16 amino acids. CDR3 protein: CASSPQTGGAGNTIYF. DNA for the CDR3: TGTGCCAGCAGCCCTCAGACAGGGGGCGCCGGAAACACCATATATTTT.

The rearrangement uses TRBV9 and TRBJ1-4; D is possibly TRBD1 (6 bases). The CDR3 length is 14 residues. Trimming took off 6 bases at V and 0 bases at J, with 9 bases between the two ends. Per the germline V gene, CDR1 is SGDLS and CDR2 is YYNGEE. CDR3 loop: CASNAGATNEKLFF. As DNA, the CDR3 is TGTGCCAGCAACGCAGGGGCAACTAATGAAAAACTGTTTTTT. Based on the CDR3 plus reference TRBV9 and TRBJ1-4, the full variable domain is DSGVTQTPKHLITATGQRVTLRCSPRSGDLSVYWYQQSLDQGLQFLIQYYNGEERAKGNILERFSAQQFPDLHSELNLSSLELGDSALYFCASNAGATNEKLFFGSGTQLSVL.

The V call is TRBV21-1, the J call TRBJ1-5. TRBV21-1 counts as a pseudogene. The CDR3 is made up of 18 amino acids. CDR3 coding DNA: TGTGCCAGCAGCAAATCCCCCGGGAGCGACTATAGCAATCAGCCCCAGCATTTT. This codes for CASSKSPGSDYSNQPQHF.

This clone counts as medium-sized. The V and J genes are TRBV9 and TRBJ2-1, with 8 nucleotides matching TRBD2. Germline CDR1 and CDR2: SGDLS and YYNGEE. The CDR3 contains 14 residues. Trimming cost V 3 bases and J 9 bases; bases outside gene matches: 8. The CDR3 here is CASSEDGGAGEQFF. CDR3 DNA: TGTGCCAGCAGCGAAGACGGGGGGGCTGGTGAGCAGTTCTTC. Combining the CDR3 with reference TRBV9 and TRBJ2-1 gives the whole variable domain DSGVTQTPKHLITATGQRVTLRCSPRSGDLSVYWYQQSLDQGLQFLIQYYNGEERAKGNILERFSAQQFPDLHSELNLSSLELGDSALYFCASSEDGGAGEQFFGPGTRLTVL.

The chain is built from TRBV7-9 and TRBJ1-5; D remains unclear. The V and J ends lost 1 base and 5 bases respectively, with 6 bases between them. CDR3 length: 13 residues. From germline, CDR1 is SEHNR and CDR2 FQNEAQ (reference sequence). The DNA for the CDR3 is TGTGCCAGCAGCTTAGGTGGGGATCAGCCCCAGCATTTT. Its protein is CASSLGGDQPQHF. Drawing the rest from reference TRBV7-9 and TRBJ1-5, the complete variable domain is DTGVSQNPRHKITKRGQNVTFRCDPISEHNRLYWYRQTLGQGPEFLTYFQNEAQLEKSRLLSDRFSAERPKGSFSTLEIQRTEQGDSAMYLCASSLGGDQPQHFGDGTRLSIL.

V is TRBV5-1 and J is TRBJ2-7; tentatively, D is TRBD2 (6 bases). The CDR3 contains 13 residues. In germline, CDR1 is SGHRS, CDR2 YFSETQ. V shed 6 bases and J shed 2 bases, with 12 bases lying between them. CDR3 protein: CASTASATYEQYF. The CDR3 DNA reads as TGCGCCAGCACGGCTAGCGCAACCTACGAGCAGTACTTC.

The rearrangement joins TRBV4-1 to TRBJ2-2; unclear D gene. Trimming removed 4 bases from V and 3 bases from J, with 6 bases in between. CDR3 length: 13 residues. From germline, CDR1 is MGHRA and CDR2 YSYEKL. CDR3 bases: TGCGCCAGCAGCCCACTCTACACCGGGGAGCTGTTTTTT. Amino acids: CASSPLYTGELFF.

This clone was detected once. CDR3 nucleotide sequence: TGTGCCAGCAGTTTCGGGGCGAGCACCGGGGAGCTGTTTTTT. Encoded protein: CASSFGASTGELFF. This chain uses TRBV27 with TRBJ2-2, with D tentatively TRBD1 or TRBD2 (5 bases each). CDR3 length: 14 amino acids. V lost 3 bases to trimming and J lost 4 bases, with 9 bases between them. The V gene's germline CDR1 is MNHEY and CDR2 SMNVEV (reference sequence).

This clone was found a few times. CDR3 sequence: CASIIDRGLNEQYF. The CDR3 nucleotides read TGTGCCAGCATCATCGACAGGGGGCTCAACGAGCAGTACTTC. This chain uses TRBV2 with TRBJ2-7; 10 bases map to TRBD1. The CDR3 runs to 14 residues. Germline CDR1 and CDR2: SNHLY and FYNNEI. After removal of 7 bases from V and 5 bases from J, the junction contained 8 bases not matched to a gene. Drawing the rest from reference TRBV2 and TRBJ2-7, the complete variable domain is EPEVTQTPSHQVTQMGQEVILRCVPISNHLYFYWYRQILGQKVEFLVSFYNNEISEKSEIFDDQFSVERPDGSNFTLKIRSTKLEDSAMYFCASIIDRGLNEQYFGPGTRLTVT.

The V gene is TRBV11-1, the J gene TRBJ1-1; D ambiguous. V dropped 4 bases and J dropped 4 bases, with 10 bases sitting between them. Germline V gene sequence: CDR1 SGHAT, CDR2 FQDESV (reference sequence). The CDR3 has 13 amino acids. The CDR3 nucleotides read TGTGCCAGCAGCTACCGGACGGGCACTGAAGCTTTCTTT. It codes for CASSYRTGTEAFF.

The chain employs TRBV5-5 and TRBJ2-5; perhaps TRBD2 as D (7 bases). The V gene's germline CDR1 is SGHKS and CDR2 YYEKEE (reference sequence). The V end lost 0 bases, the J end lost 1 base, and 16 bases lay between the germline ends. The CDR3 has 17 amino acids. CDR3 region: CASSLAGGGPFQETQYF. Written as DNA, the CDR3 is TGTGCCAGCAGCTTGGCTGGCGGGGGCCCATTCCAAGAGACCCAGTACTTC.

The chain is built from TRBV11-2 and TRBJ1-4; tentative D call: TRBD1 (5 bases). The germline V gene encodes CDR1 SGHAT and CDR2 FQNNGV. V lost 4 bases and J lost 5, with 14 bases in between. This CDR3 has 15 residues. The CDR3 here is CASSSFDSPNEKLFF. The CDR3 DNA is TGTGCCAGCAGCTCGTTTGACAGCCCAAATGAAAAACTGTTTTTT.

The chain links TRBV2 to TRBJ2-7; 7 nucleotides agree with TRBD2. Germline V gene sequence: CDR1 SNHLY, CDR2 FYNNEI. With V trimmed by 3 bases and J by 0 bases, 5 bases remained unmatched. The CDR3 runs 15 residues. This chain's CDR3 is CASSEVGGDSYEQYF. The CDR3 DNA follows: TGTGCCAGCAGTGAGGTGGGGGGGGACTCCTACGAGCAGTACTTC.

This chain joins TRBV7-8 and TRBJ1-5; D possibly corresponds to TRBD1 (5 bases). Germline V gives CDR1 SGHVS, CDR2 FQNEAQ. V was shortened by 3 bases and J by 7 bases, with 10 bases between the two germline ends. The CDR3 loop spans 13 amino acids. CDR3: CASSFWGKQPQHF. The DNA for the CDR3 is TGTGCCAGCAGCTTTTGGGGGAAGCAGCCCCAGCATTTT.

The V gene is TRBV28, the J gene TRBJ1-1, with D hard to call. V shed 2 bases and J shed 1 base, with 5 bases lying between them. CDR1 is MDHEN, CDR2 SYDVKM, per germline. The CDR3 loop spans 13 amino acids. The CDR3 reads CASSLGRNTEAFF. In nucleotides, the CDR3 is TGTGCCAGCAGTTTAGGCCGGAACACTGAAGCTTTCTTT.

Sample share makes this clone medium-sized. The genes are TRBV18 and TRBJ1-1, with D hard to call. This CDR3 comprises 14 residues. The V end was cut by 0 bases, the J end by 1 base, with 6 bases between. In germline, CDR1 is KGHSH, CDR2 LQKENI. CDR3 nucleotides: TGTGCCAGCTCACCACCCGGGTCGAACACTGAAGCTTTCTTT. This sequence encodes CASSPPGSNTEAFF.